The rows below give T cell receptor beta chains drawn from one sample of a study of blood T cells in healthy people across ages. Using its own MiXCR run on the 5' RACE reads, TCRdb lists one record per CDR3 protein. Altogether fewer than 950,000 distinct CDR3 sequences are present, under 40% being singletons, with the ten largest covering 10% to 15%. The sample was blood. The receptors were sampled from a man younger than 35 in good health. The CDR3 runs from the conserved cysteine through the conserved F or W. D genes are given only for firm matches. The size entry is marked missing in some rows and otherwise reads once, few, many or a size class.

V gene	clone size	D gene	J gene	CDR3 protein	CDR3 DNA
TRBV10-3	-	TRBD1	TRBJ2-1	CAIGQGPKSSYNEQFF	TGTGCCATCGGACAGGGTCCGAAAAGCTCCTACAATGAGCAGTTCTTC
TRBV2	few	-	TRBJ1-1	CASGLGPNTEAFF	TGTGCCAGCGGCCTAGGTCCGAACACTGAAGCTTTCTTT
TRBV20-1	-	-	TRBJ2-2	CSARGRGKLFF	TGCAGTGCGAGGGGTCGAGGGAAGCTGTTTTTT
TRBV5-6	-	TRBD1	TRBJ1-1	CASSGTNRGTEAFF	TGTGCCAGCAGCGGGACGAACAGGGGGACTGAAGCTTTCTTT
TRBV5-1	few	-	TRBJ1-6	CASSLQGRDSPLHF	TGCGCCAGCAGCTTGCAGGGAAGGGATTCACCCCTCCACTTT
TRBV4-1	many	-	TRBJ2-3	CASSQAKGWSTDTQYF	TGCGCCAGCAGCCAAGCCAAAGGGTGGAGCACAGATACGCAGTATTTT
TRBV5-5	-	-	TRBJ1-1	CASSPGVPEAFF	TGTGCCAGCAGCCCAGGGGTGCCTGAAGCTTTCTTT
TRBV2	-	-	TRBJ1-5	CASRGMGQGGQPQHF	TGTGCCAGCAGGGGGATGGGGCAGGGAGGACAGCCCCAGCATTTT
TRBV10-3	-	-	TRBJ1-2	CAISDDKLDGYTF	TGTGCCATCAGTGACGACAAGCTCGATGGCTACACCTTC
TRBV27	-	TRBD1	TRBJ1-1	CASQPTGTGINTEAFF	TGTGCCAGCCAACCTACCGGGACAGGAATAAACACTGAAGCTTTCTTT
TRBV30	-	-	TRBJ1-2	CAWKVTGLYGYTF	TGTGCCTGGAAAGTGACAGGACTCTATGGCTACACCTTC
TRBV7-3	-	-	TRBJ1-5	CASSLGERQPQHF	TGTGCCAGCAGCTTAGGAGAACGACAGCCCCAGCATTTT
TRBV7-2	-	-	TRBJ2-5	CASSPSLGRDQETQYF	TGTGCCAGCAGCCCTAGCCTAGGGCGAGACCAAGAGACCCAGTACTTC
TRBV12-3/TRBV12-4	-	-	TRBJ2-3	CASRLGGGTDAQYF	TGTGCCAGCAGGCTGGGCGGTGGAACAGATGCGCAGTATTTT
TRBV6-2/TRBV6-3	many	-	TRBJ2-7	CASSYVPRSFYEQYF	TGTGCCAGCAGTTACGTCCCCCGAAGCTTCTACGAGCAGTACTTC
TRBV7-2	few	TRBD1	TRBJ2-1	CAKQDLGTGYNEQFF	TGTGCCAAACAAGACCTTGGGACAGGCTACAATGAGCAGTTCTTC
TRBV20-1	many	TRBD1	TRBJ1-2	CSAPDREIFYGYTF	TGCAGTGCGCCTGACAGGGAGATCTTCTATGGCTACACCTTC
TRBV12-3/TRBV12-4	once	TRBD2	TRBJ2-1	CTSSFRGGRQFF	TGTACCAGCAGTTTTCGGGGGGGCCGTCAGTTCTTC
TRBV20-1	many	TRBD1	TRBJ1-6	CSARPGQGDSPLHF	TGCAGTGCTCGCCCGGGACAGGGGGATTCACCCCTCCACTTT
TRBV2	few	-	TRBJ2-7	CASMGRYEQYF	TGTGCCAGCATGGGCCGCTACGAGCAGTACTTC
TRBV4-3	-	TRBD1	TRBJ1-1	CASSQGGTGGTAFF	TGCGCCAGCAGCCAAGGTGGGACAGGGGGGACGGCTTTCTTT
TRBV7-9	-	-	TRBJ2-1	CASSFGRESLQFF	TGTGCCAGCAGCTTTGGCAGGGAATCTCTGCAGTTCTTC
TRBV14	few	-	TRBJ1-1	CASSQEAGPEAFF	TGTGCCAGCAGCCAGGAGGCCGGTCCTGAAGCTTTCTTT
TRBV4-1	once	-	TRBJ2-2	CASSQGRTPSGELFF	TGCGCCAGCAGCCAGGGCAGGACCCCATCCGGGGAGCTGTTTTTT
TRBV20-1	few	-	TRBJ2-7	CSAHPQGNPYEQYF	TGCAGTGCCCATCCTCAGGGAAACCCCTACGAGCAGTACTTC
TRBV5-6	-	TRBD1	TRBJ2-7	CASSSTGTGIYNEQYF	TGTGCCAGCAGCTCGACCGGGACAGGTATATACAATGAGCAGTACTTC
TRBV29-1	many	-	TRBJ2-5	CSVERETQYF	TGCAGCGTTGAACGGGAGACCCAGTACTTC
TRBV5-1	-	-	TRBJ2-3	CASSLAQVKDTQYF	TGCGCCAGCAGCTTGGCACAGGTGAAAGATACGCAGTATTTT
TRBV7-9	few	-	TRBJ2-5	CASSYLSTGEKTQYF	TGTGCCAGCAGCTACCTATCCACAGGCGAAAAGACCCAGTACTTC
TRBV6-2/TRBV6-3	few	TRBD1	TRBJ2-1	CASSTGTGSSGGFF	TGTGCCAGCAGTACGGGGACAGGTTCTTCGGGTGGGTTCTTC
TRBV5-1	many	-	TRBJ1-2	CASTDGSGPIQYGYTF	TGCGCCAGCACCGACGGTTCCGGGCCAATCCAGTATGGCTACACCTTC
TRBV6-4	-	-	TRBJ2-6	CASSEVSGANVLTF	TGTGCCAGCAGTGAGGTTTCGGGGGCCAACGTCCTGACTTTC
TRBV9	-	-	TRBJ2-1	CASSVDSNEQFF	TGTGCCAGCAGCGTAGATTCTAATGAGCAGTTCTTC
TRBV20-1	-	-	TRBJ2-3	CSALTSRASSTDTQYF	TGCAGTGCTCTGACTAGTCGGGCCTCTAGCACAGATACGCAGTATTTT
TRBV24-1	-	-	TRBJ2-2	CATTDRRTNTGELFF	TGTGCCACCACCGACAGACGCACGAACACCGGGGAGCTGTTTTTT
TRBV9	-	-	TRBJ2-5	CASSGNRHIQETQYF	TGTGCCAGCAGTGGGAACCGACACATCCAAGAGACCCAGTACTTC
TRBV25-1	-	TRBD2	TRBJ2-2	CASSEYRLAAYPNLNTGELFF	TGTGCCAGCAGTGAATATCGGCTAGCGGCCTACCCGAACCTTAACACCGGGGAGCTGTTTTTT
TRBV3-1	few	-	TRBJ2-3	CASSHSGTRRTDTQYF	TGTGCCAGCAGCCATTCAGGGACACGACGCACAGATACGCAGTATTTT
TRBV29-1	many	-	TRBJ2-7	CSVGTYEQYF	TGCAGCGTGGGGACCTACGAGCAGTACTTC
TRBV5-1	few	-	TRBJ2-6	CASSPLTGSYSGANVLTF	TGCGCCAGCAGCCCGCTGACAGGATCATACTCTGGGGCCAACGTCCTGACTTTC
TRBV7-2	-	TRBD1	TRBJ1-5	CASSPHDREGQPQHF	TGTGCCAGCAGCCCCCACGACAGGGAGGGCCAGCCCCAGCATTTT
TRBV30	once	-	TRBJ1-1	CAWRQEVTEAFF	TGTGCCTGGAGGCAAGAGGTAACTGAAGCTTTCTTT
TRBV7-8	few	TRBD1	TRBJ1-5	CASTPGTGLVSNQPQHF	TGTGCCAGCACCCCAGGGACAGGTTTGGTTAGCAATCAGCCCCAGCATTTT
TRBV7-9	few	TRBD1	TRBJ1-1	CASSSRQGRTEAFF	TGTGCCAGCAGCTCCCGACAGGGTCGGACTGAAGCTTTCTTT
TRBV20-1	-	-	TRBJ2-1	CSAIGVVAGRYNEQFF	TGCAGTGCTATAGGGGTTGTTGCGGGCCGGTACAATGAGCAGTTCTTC
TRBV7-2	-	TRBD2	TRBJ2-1	CASSLDERGIRLDEQFF	TGTGCCAGCAGCTTAGATGAGCGGGGAATCCGTCTCGATGAGCAGTTCTTC
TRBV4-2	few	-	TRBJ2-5	CASSQEGAISEQYF	TGTGCCAGCAGCCAAGAGGGTGCTATTTCTGAGCAGTACTTC
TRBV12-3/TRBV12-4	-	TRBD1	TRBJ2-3	CASSPPLQGASADTQYF	TGTGCCAGCAGCCCACCTCTTCAGGGGGCCAGCGCAGATACGCAGTATTTT
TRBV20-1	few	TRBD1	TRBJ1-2	CSARAGGAGGYTF	TGCAGTGCTAGAGCAGGGGGCGCGGGAGGCTACACCTTC
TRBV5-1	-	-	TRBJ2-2	CASRAYYRAGGELFF	TGCGCCAGCAGAGCCTACTACAGGGCCGGCGGGGAGCTGTTTTTT
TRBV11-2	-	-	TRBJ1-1	CASSLGEWAEYTEAFF	TGTGCCAGCAGCTTAGGCGAGTGGGCGGAGTACACTGAAGCTTTCTTT
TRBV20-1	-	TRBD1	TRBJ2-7	CSARPRSGTGTYEQYF	TGCAGTGCTAGACCACGATCCGGGACAGGGACCTACGAGCAGTACTTC
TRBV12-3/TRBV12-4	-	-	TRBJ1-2	CASSLNQGYNYGYTF	TGTGCCAGCAGTTTGAACCAGGGTTACAACTATGGCTACACCTTC
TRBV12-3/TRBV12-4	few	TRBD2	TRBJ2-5	CASSLWRGGTQETQYF	TGTGCCAGCAGTTTATGGCGGGGGGGTACTCAAGAGACCCAGTACTTC
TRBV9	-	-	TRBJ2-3	CASSQGHPTDTQYF	TGTGCCAGCAGCCAGGGACACCCCACAGATACGCAGTATTTT
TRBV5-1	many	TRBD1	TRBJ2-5	CASSLEGQGAETQYF	TGCGCCAGCAGCTTGGAGGGACAGGGTGCGGAGACCCAGTACTTC
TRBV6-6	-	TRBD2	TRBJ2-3	CASSYGRGDPSDTQYF	TGTGCCAGCAGTTACGGCCGGGGGGATCCGAGCGATACGCAGTATTTT
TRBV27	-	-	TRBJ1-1	CASSWVANTEAFF	TGTGCCAGCAGTTGGGTGGCGAACACTGAAGCTTTCTTT
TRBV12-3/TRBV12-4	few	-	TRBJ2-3	CASLLHRGWADTQYF	TGTGCCAGCCTTTTACATCGGGGGTGGGCAGATACGCAGTATTTT